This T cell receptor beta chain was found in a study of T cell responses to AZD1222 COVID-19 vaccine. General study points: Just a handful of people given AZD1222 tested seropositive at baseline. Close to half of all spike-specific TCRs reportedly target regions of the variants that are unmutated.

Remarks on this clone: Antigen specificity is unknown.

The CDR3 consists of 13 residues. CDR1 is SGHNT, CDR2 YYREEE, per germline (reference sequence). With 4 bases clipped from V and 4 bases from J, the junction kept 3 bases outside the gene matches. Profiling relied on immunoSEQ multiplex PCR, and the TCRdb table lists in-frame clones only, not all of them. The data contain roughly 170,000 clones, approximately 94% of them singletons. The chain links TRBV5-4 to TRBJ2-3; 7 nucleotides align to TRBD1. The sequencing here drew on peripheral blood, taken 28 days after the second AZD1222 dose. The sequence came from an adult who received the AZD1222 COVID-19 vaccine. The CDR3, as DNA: TGTGCCAGCAGCCTGACAGGGCCAGATACGCAGTATTTT. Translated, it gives CASSLTGPDTQYF.